The table lists the clone carrying this T cell receptor (beta chain) with many counts. Its antigen remains unknown. The germline V and J ends were trimmed by 11 bases and 4 bases, with 27 bases remaining between them. The CDR3 has 17 amino acids. Germline assignment: CDR1 SGHTA and CDR2 FQGTGA. The data stem from a study of T cells in Graves' hyperthyroidism and ophthalmopathy. Study-wide findings and caveats: In the analysis, a 13 V-J model separated ophthalmopathy from stable hyperthyroidism. The model foresaw ophthalmopathy a median approximately 6.3 months prior to onset.

Authors of the study amplified TCR beta CDR3 regions from RNA transcripts. Carried out on the TCR CDR3, a first-round RT-PCR used the HTBI primer set. TCRdb itself ran the multiplex PCR reads through MiXCR, one entry per CDR3 protein. The sample contains some 440,000 distinct CDR3 sequences, approximately 14% of which appear only once. The gene calls are TRBV7-3 and TRBJ2-1; the D call may be TRBD1 or TRBD2 (5 bases each). Sequencing input: blood. The TCR originated in a woman between 18 and 29 years old with Graves' hyperthyroidism. The DNA of the CDR3 is TGTGCCGGGGAACGACGGGGCGTCCCCCTCACTTACAATGAGCAGTTCTTC. It translates to CAGERRGVPLTYNEQFF.